This T cell receptor (beta chain) was retrieved from a study of blood T cell repertoires in COVID-19. Study-level information: COVID-19 samples collected from the United States, Italy and Spain covered acute and convalescent phases. Sample material is recorded as cDNA or gDNA derived from T cells, B-cell-depleted T cells, or PBMCs.

CDR1 is MNHEY, CDR2 SMNVEV, per germline (reference sequence). V was pared by 2 bases and J by 3 bases, with 8 bases between. The CDR3 covers 13 residues. TCRdb's table, derived via immunoSEQ multiplex PCR, lists solely in-frame clones and lacks some. The data hold some 60,000 clones, with 81% observed a single time. The sample comprised peripheral blood. J is TRBJ2-7 and V is TRBV27; tentative D call: TRBD1 (6 bases). The receptor comes from a woman of 80 years or more with active or convalescent COVID-19. DNA of the CDR3: TGTGCCAGCAGTTTAGCGACAGGCTACGAGCAGTACTTC. Translating it yields CASSLATGYEQYF.